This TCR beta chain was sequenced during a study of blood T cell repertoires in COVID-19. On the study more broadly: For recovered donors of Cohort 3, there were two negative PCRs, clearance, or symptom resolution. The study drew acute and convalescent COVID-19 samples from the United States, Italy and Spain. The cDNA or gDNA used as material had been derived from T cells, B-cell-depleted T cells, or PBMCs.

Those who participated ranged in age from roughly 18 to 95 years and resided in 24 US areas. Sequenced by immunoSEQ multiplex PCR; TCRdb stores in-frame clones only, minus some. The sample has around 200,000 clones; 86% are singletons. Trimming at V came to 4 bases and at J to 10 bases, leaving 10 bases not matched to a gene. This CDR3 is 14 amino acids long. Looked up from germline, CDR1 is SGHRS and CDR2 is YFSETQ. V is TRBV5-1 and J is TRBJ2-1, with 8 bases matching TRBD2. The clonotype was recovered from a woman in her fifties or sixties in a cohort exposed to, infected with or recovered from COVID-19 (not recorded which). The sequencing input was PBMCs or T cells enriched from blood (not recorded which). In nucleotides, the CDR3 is TGCGCCAGCAGCACCTTCCAGACTAGCGAAGAGCAGTTCTTC. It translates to CASSTFQTSEEQFF.